The sequence of this TCR beta chain was determined in a study of blood T cell repertoires in COVID-19. Looking at the study overall: Samples taken during acute and convalescent COVID-19 were collected in the United States, Italy and Spain.

The V gene's germline CDR1 is LGHDT and CDR2 YNNKEL (reference sequence). There are 16 residues in the CDR3. Trimming at V came to 1 base and at J to 5 bases, leaving 7 bases not matched to a gene. The method was immunoSEQ multiplex PCR; TCRdb's version includes in-frame clones alone and lacks a portion of them. The sample lists over 200,000 clones; about 87% were seen once. This sequence joins TRBV3-1 (or the pseudogene TRBV3-2) and TRBJ2-5; the match to TRBD1 covers 10 bases. The TCR comes from a woman aged 30 to 39 who had been exposed to COVID-19. The sample was PBMCs or T cells enriched from blood (not recorded which). This chain's CDR3 is CASSQGGGQGTETQYF. The CDR3, as DNA: TGTGCCAGCAGCCAAGGTGGGGGACAGGGGACGGAGACCCAGTACTTC.